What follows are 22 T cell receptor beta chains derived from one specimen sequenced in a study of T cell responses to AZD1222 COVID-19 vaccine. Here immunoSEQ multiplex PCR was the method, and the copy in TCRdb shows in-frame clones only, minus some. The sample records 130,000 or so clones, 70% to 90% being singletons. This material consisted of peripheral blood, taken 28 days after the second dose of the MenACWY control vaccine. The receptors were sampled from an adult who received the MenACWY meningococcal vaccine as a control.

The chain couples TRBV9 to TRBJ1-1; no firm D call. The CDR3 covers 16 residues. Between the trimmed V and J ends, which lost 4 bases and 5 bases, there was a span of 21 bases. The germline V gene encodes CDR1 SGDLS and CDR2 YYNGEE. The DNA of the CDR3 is TGTGCCAGCAGCCTGACGACTGGGATAACAACGACTGAAGCTTTCTTT. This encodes CASSLTTGITTTEAFF.

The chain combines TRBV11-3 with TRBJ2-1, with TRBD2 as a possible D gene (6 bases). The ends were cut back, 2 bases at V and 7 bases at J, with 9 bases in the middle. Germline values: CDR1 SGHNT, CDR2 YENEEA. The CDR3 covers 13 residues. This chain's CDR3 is CASSLSGRNEQFF. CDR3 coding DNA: TGTGCCAGCAGCTTATCAGGGAGGAATGAGCAGTTCTTC.

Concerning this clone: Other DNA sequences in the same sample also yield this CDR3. The CDR3 protein is CASSSGQGYGYTF. The CDR3 coding sequence is TGTGCCAGCAGCTCGGGACAGGGGTATGGCTACACCTTC. The J gene is TRBJ1-2, the V gene TRBV7-2, with 10 bases that match TRBD1. The CDR3 is 13 amino acids. Losses at the gene ends were 4 bases for V and 5 bases for J; bases not matched to a gene: 1. The V gene's germline CDR1 is SGHTA and CDR2 FQGNSA. Full variable domain (rest looked up from reference TRBV7-2 and TRBJ1-2): GAGVSQSPSNKVTEKGKDVELRCDPISGHTALYWYRQSLGQGLEFLIYFQGNSAPDKSGLPSDRFSAERTGGSVSTLTIQRTQQEDSAVYLCASSSGQGYGYTFGSGTRLTVV.

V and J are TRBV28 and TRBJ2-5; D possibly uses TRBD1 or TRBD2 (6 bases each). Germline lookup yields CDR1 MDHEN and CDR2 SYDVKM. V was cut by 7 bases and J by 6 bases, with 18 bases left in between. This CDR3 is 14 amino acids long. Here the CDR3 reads CASTLAGGGQTQYF. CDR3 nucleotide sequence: TGTGCCAGCACCCTGGCCGGGGGCGGGCAGACCCAGTACTTC.

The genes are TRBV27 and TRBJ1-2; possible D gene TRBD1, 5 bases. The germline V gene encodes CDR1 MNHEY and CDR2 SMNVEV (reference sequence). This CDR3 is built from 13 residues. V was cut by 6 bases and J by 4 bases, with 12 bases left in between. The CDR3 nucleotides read TGTGCCAGCAGAAGGGACGGATCCTATGGCTACACCTTC. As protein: CASRRDGSYGYTF.

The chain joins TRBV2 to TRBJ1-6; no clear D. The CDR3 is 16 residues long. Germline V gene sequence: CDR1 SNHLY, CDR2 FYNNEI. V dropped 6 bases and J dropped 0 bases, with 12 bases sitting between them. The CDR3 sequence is CASRTSGSSYNSPLHF. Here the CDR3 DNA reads TGTGCCAGCAGGACCTCGGGTAGCTCCTATAATTCACCCCTCCACTTT.

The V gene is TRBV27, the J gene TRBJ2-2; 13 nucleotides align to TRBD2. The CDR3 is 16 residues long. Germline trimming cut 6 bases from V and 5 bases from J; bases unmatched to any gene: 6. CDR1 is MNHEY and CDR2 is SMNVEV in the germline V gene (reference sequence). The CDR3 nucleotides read TGTGCCAGCAGACCGACTAGCGGGAGGAGGACCGGGGAGCTGTTTTTT. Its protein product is CASRPTSGRRTGELFF.

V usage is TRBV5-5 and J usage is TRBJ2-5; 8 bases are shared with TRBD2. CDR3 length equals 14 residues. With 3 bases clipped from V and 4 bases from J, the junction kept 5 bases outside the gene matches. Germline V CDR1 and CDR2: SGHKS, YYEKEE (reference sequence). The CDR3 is CASSYGTRTETQYF. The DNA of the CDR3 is TGTGCCAGCAGCTACGGGACTAGAACAGAGACCCAGTACTTC. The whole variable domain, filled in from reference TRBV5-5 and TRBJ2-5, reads DAGVTQSPTHLIKTRGQQVTLRCSPISGHKSVSWYQQVLGQGPQFIFQYYEKEERGRGNFPDRFSARQFPNYSSELNVNALLLGDSALYLCASSYGTRTETQYFGPGTRLLVL.

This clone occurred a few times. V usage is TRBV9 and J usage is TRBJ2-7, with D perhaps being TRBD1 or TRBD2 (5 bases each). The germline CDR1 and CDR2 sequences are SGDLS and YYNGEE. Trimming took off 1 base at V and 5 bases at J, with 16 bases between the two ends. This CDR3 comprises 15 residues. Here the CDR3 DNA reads TGTGCCAGCAGCGTATCTGTCGGGACGCGGCACGAGCAGTACTTC. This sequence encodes CASSVSVGTRHEQYF.

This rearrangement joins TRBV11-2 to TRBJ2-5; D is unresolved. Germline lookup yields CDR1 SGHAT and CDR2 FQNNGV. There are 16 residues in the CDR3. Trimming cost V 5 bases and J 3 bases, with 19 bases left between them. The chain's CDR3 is CASSRFKTDHKETQYF. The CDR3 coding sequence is TGTGCCAGCAGCAGATTTAAGACGGACCATAAAGAGACCCAGTACTTC.

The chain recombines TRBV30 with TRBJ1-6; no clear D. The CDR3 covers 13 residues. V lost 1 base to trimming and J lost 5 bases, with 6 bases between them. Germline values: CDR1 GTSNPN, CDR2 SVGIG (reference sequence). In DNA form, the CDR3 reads TGTGCCTGGAGTGATCTGGATAATTCACCCCTCCACTTT. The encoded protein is CAWSDLDNSPLHF.

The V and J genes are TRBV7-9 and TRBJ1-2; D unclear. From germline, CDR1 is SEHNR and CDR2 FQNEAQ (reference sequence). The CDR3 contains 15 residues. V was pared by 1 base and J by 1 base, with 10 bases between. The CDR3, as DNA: TGTGCCAGCAGCTTAGTGGGCATCTTTAACTATGGCTACACCTTC. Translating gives CASSLVGIFNYGYTF.

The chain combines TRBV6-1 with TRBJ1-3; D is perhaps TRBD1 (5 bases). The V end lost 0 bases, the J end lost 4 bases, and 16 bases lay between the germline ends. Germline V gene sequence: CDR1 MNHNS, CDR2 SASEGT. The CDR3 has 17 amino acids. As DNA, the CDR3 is TGTGCCAGCAGTGAAGCAAGTGCAGGGCGAGCCGGAAACACCATATATTTT. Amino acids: CASSEASAGRAGNTIYF.

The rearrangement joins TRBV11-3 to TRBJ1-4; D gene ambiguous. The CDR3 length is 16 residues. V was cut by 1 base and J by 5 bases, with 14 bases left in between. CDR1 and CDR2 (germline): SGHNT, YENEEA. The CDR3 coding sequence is TGTGCCAGCAGCTTAGTAATCTCAGGACTCAATGAAAAACTGTTTTTT. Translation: CASSLVISGLNEKLFF. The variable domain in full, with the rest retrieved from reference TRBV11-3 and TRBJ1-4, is EAGVVQSPRYKIIEKKQPVAFWCNPISGHNTLYWYLQNLGQGPELLIRYENEEAVDDSQLPKDRFSAERLKGVDSTLKIQPAELGDSAVYLCASSLVISGLNEKLFFGSGTQLSVL.

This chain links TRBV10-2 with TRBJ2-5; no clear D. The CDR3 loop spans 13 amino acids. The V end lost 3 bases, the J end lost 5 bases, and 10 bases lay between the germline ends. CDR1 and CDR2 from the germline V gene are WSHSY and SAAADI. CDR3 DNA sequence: TGCGCCAGCAGTGAACCCGGTCAGGAGACCCAGTACTTC. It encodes CASSEPGQETQYF.

This CDR3 reads CASSPGQGKGTDTQYF. CDR3 bases: TGTGCCAGCAGCCCAGGACAGGGAAAGGGCACAGATACGCAGTATTTT. The V call is TRBV7-9, the J call TRBJ2-3, with 8 bases lining up with TRBD1. The length of the CDR3 is 16 residues. After removal of 5 bases from V and 1 base from J, the junction contained 8 bases not matched to a gene. From germline, CDR1 is SEHNR and CDR2 FQNEAQ (reference sequence).

CDR3 nucleotide sequence: TGTGCCATCAGTGTCCCCCCGGGGACTGAAGCTTTCTTT. Translating gives CAISVPPGTEAFF. The V and J genes are TRBV10-3 and TRBJ1-1, with no clear D. Germline values: CDR1 ENHRY, CDR2 SYGVKD. The CDR3 loop spans 13 amino acids. V was cut by 4 bases and J by 5 bases, with 11 bases left in between.

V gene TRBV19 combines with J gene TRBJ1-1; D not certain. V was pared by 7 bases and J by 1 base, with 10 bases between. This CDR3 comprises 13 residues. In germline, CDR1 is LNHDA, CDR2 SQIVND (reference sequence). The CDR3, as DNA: TGTGCCAGTACAACTACCTCGAACACTGAAGCTTTCTTT. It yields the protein CASTTTSNTEAFF.

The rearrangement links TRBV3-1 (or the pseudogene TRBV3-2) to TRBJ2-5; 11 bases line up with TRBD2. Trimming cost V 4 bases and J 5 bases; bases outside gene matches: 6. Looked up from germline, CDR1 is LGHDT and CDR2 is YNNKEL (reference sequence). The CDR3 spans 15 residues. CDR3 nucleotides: TGTGCCAGCAGCCTCCTTAGCGGGGGGGCTGAGACCCAGTACTTC. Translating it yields CASSLLSGGAETQYF.

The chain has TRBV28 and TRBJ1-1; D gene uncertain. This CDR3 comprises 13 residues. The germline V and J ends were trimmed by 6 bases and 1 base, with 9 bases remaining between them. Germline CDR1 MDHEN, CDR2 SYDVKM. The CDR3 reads CASRPPQNTEAFF. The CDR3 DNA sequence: TGTGCCAGCAGGCCACCACAGAACACTGAAGCTTTCTTT.

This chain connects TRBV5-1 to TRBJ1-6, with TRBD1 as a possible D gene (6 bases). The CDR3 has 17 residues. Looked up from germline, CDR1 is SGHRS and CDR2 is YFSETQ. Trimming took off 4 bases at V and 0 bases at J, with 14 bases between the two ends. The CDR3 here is CASSKGHLSSYNSPLHF. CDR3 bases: TGCGCCAGCAGCAAGGGACACTTGAGCTCCTATAATTCACCCCTCCACTTT.

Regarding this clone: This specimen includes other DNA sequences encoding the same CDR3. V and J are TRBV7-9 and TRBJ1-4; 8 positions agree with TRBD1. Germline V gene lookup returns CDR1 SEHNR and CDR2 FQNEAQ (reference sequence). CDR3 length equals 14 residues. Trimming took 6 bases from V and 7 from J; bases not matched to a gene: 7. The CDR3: CASSSTGGVEKLFF. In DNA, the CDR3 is TGTGCCAGCAGTTCCACAGGGGGAGTTGAAAAACTGTTTTTT.